These T cell receptor beta chains were read from a single sample in a study of control samples from healthy donors and cancer patients. The data were produced by immunoSEQ multiplex PCR, yet TCRdb's version contains in-frame clones alone and is incomplete. There are about 220,000 clones in the sample; 85% to 95% occur only once, and about 1.6% lies in the top ten. Sequencing was done on a sample of blood. The source of these receptors is a man aged 45 to 65 in good health. The CDR3 runs from the conserved cysteine through the conserved F or W. The order of the fields is D gene, CDR3 length, V gene, clone size, J gene, CDR3 DNA, CDR3 protein. A D gene is named only where the DNA matches it firmly. Size values are once, few and many counts, or a class for expanded clones, and some rows have none.

TRBD1	15	TRBV15	NA	TRBJ1-1	TGTGCCACCAGCAGAGACCGACAGGGGGCCACTGAAGCTTTCTTT	CATSRDRQGATEAFF
NA	13	TRBV28	few	TRBJ2-7	TGTGCCAGCCGCACGAGGGGGTCCTACGAGCAGTACTTC	CASRTRGSYEQYF
NA	14	TRBV6-6	NA	TRBJ1-5	TGTGCCACCCTTAAAGGGGAAGGTAATCAGCCCCAGCATTTT	CATLKGEGNQPQHF
NA	15	TRBV7-2	few	TRBJ1-1	TGTGCCAGCAGGTATATCCAGGGCGTGAACACTGAAGCTTTCTTT	CASRYIQGVNTEAFF
TRBD2	16	TRBV5-1	NA	TRBJ2-5	TGCGCCAGCAGCTCCGGGGAGCGGGACCCTATGGAGACCCAGTACTTC	CASSSGERDPMETQYF
NA	15	TRBV7-9	NA	TRBJ1-5	TGTGCCAGCAGCCCGCAGGACGGGAGCAATCAGCCCCAGCATTTT	CASSPQDGSNQPQHF
TRBD1	15	TRBV9	NA	TRBJ1-5	TGTGCCAGCAGCGTGGGACAGGGGGCGGACCAGCCCCAGCATTTT	CASSVGQGADQPQHF
NA	13	TRBV6-5	NA	TRBJ1-1	TGTGCCAGCAGCGATCAGCTCAACACTGAAGCTTTCTTT	CASSDQLNTEAFF
TRBD1	16	TRBV5-5	few	TRBJ1-3	TGTGCCAGCAGCTTAGACCTGGACAGGGTTGGAAACACCATATATTTT	CASSLDLDRVGNTIYF
NA	15	TRBV30	NA	TRBJ1-2	TGTGCCTGGAGTGTATCTAGCCAGGGTGCCCTCGGCTACACCTTC	CAWSVSSQGALGYTF
TRBD1	15	TRBV27	NA	TRBJ1-4	TGTGCCAGCAAAAAGGGGGACAGGGGAGGAGAAAAACTGTTTTTT	CASKKGDRGGEKLFF
NA	13	TRBV5-1	NA	TRBJ2-5	TGCGCCAGCAGCGAACTGAGCCAAGAGACCCAGTACTTC	CASSELSQETQYF
NA	11	TRBV14	NA	TRBJ2-5	TGTGCCAGCAGCCAAGGGTGGACCCAGTACTTC	CASSQGWTQYF
TRBD1	16	TRBV6-6	few	TRBJ1-4	TGTGCCAGCAGTTTCGGACAGGGGGCAACTAATGAAAAACTGTTTTTT	CASSFGQGATNEKLFF
NA	13	TRBV4-3	NA	TRBJ1-1	TGCGCCAGCAGCCAAATTACTAACACTGAAGCTTTCTTT	CASSQITNTEAFF
NA	14	TRBV24-1	NA	TRBJ1-5	TGTGCCACCGGTAATATTAGCTCCATAAGGCCCCAGCATTTT	CATGNISSIRPQHF
TRBD1	15	TRBV28	NA	TRBJ1-1	TGTGCCAGCAGTAGCATGGGACAGGGGGAACGTGAAGCTTTCTTT	CASSSMGQGEREAFF
NA	15	TRBV7-2	NA	TRBJ1-4	TGTGCCAGCAGCCCTCCGGGGGGCCCTAACGAAAAACTGTTTTTT	CASSPPGGPNEKLFF
TRBD2	17	TRBV10-1	NA	TRBJ2-3	TGCGCCAGCAGTGAGTCGACTAGCGGGGGGCTCACAGATACGCAGTATTTT	CASSESTSGGLTDTQYF
NA	15	TRBV13	NA	TRBJ2-3	TGTGCCAGCAGCTTAGATCAGAAGGGCACAGATACGCAGTATTTT	CASSLDQKGTDTQYF
TRBD1	13	TRBV12-3/TRBV12-4	NA	TRBJ2-7	TGTGCCAGCATGGGGACAGGACTGTACGAGCAGTACTTC	CASMGTGLYEQYF
NA	14	TRBV9	NA	TRBJ2-7	TGTGCCAGCAGCGTTGGCAGCTCTTTCTACGAGCAGTACTTC	CASSVGSSFYEQYF
NA	12	TRBV5-1	NA	TRBJ1-1	TGCGCCAGCAGCGCCCAGGACACTGAAGCTTTCTTT	CASSAQDTEAFF
TRBD1	16	TRBV7-9	NA	TRBJ1-5	TGTGCCAGCAGCTTAGGGACAGGCCGAGTGATTGAGCCCCAGCATTTT	CASSLGTGRVIEPQHF
TRBD1	13	TRBV6-5	NA	TRBJ2-4	TGTGCCAGCAGGGGGACAGCGAGAAACATTCAGTACTTC	CASRGTARNIQYF
TRBD1	14	TRBV6-5	NA	TRBJ1-5	TGTGCCAGCAGTATACGACAGGGTGGTCAGCCCCAGCATTTT	CASSIRQGGQPQHF
TRBD1	14	TRBV11-3	NA	TRBJ2-3	TGTGCCAGCAGCCAGGGACAGGGGAAAGATACGCAGTATTTT	CASSQGQGKDTQYF
NA	14	TRBV19	NA	TRBJ2-4	TGTGCCAGTAGTATTTCAGCGGACAAAAACATTCAGTACTTC	CASSISADKNIQYF
NA	16	TRBV24-1	NA	TRBJ1-2	TGTGCCACCAGTACTAGGTGGGCAGCCTCGGTGGATGGCTACACCTTC	CATSTRWAASVDGYTF
NA	17	TRBV24-1	NA	TRBJ2-1	TGTGCCACCAGTGATTTAAGAAGCGACAGCTCCTACAATGAGCAGTTCTTC	CATSDLRSDSSYNEQFF
NA	13	TRBV6-1	NA	TRBJ1-2	TGTGCCAGCAGTGAAGCGAGGCTTGGAGGCTACACCTTC	CASSEARLGGYTF
TRBD1	15	TRBV6-6	NA	TRBJ1-1	TGTGCCAGCAGTGGTTTACAGGGGGCTAACACTGAAGCTTTCTTT	CASSGLQGANTEAFF
TRBD1	17	TRBV19	NA	TRBJ1-2	TGTGCCAGTGTGATTACCCGGGACAGGGTTTACCCGAATGGCTACACCTTC	CASVITRDRVYPNGYTF
TRBD1	18	TRBV5-6	NA	TRBJ1-2	TGTGCCAGCAGCTCCCCAACAGGGGCCTGGGTTGAGGACTATGGCTACACCTTC	CASSSPTGAWVEDYGYTF
NA	12	TRBV28	NA	TRBJ1-5	TGTACCAGCACCGATCCAGTGTTGTCCCAGCATTTT	CTSTDPVLSQHF
NA	15	TRBV5-1	NA	TRBJ1-6	TGCGCCAGCAGCTTGTTTCAGGACTATAATTCACCCCTCCACTTT	CASSLFQDYNSPLHF
NA	13	TRBV5-5	NA	TRBJ1-2	TGTGCCAGCAGCCAGACAGCTAACTATGGCTACACCTTC	CASSQTANYGYTF
NA	14	TRBV10-1	NA	TRBJ2-1	TGCGCCAGCAGCCAATGGGGGGGGCGCAGTGAGCAGTTCTTC	CASSQWGGRSEQFF
NA	15	TRBV6-5	NA	TRBJ1-4	TGTGCCAGCAGTTACTTCGGAGCAACTAATGAAAAACTGTTTTTT	CASSYFGATNEKLFF
NA	16	TRBV4-2	NA	TRBJ1-3	TGTGCCAGCAGCCAAGATCTGGGGGCCTCTGGAAACACCATATATTTT	CASSQDLGASGNTIYF
TRBD1	15	TRBV27	once	TRBJ1-1	TGTGCCAGCAGTAAATGGGACAGGGGAAACACTGAAGCTTTCTTT	CASSKWDRGNTEAFF
NA	16	TRBV6-5	NA	TRBJ2-3	TGTGCCAGCAGTTCCGTGGGGGGGGGCAGCACAGATACGCAGTATTTT	CASSSVGGGSTDTQYF
NA	13	TRBV12-3/TRBV12-4	NA	TRBJ2-2	TGTGCCAGCAGCCCACTACGGTTCGGGGAGCTGTTTTTT	CASSPLRFGELFF
NA	13	TRBV7-9	NA	TRBJ1-2	TGTGCCAGCAGCCTTACAGGGTACTATGGCTACACCTTC	CASSLTGYYGYTF
TRBD2	14	TRBV18	once	TRBJ2-7	TGTGCCAGCTCATCCTTGGGGGGGGGCTACGAGCAGTACTTC	CASSSLGGGYEQYF
NA	11	TRBV28	NA	TRBJ2-4	TGTGCCAGCAGTCTCGAGAACATTCAGTACTTC	CASSLENIQYF
NA	14	TRBV7-7	NA	TRBJ2-2	TGTGCTAGCAGCTTAGATCAGGGCACCGGGGAGCTGTTTTTT	CASSLDQGTGELFF
TRBD1	15	TRBV6-1	NA	TRBJ1-4	TGTGCCAGCAGTGAGCTGACAGGGACTAATGAAAAACTGTTTTTT	CASSELTGTNEKLFF
NA	16	TRBV5-1	NA	TRBJ2-2	TGCGCCAGCAGCTTGGAGATCGTGGGGGTGGTCCGGGAGCTGTTTTTT	CASSLEIVGVVRELFF
NA	12	TRBV7-9	NA	TRBJ2-2	TGTGCCAGCACCCAGGGTTCCGGGGAGCTGTTTTTT	CASTQGSGELFF
NA	14	TRBV7-9	NA	TRBJ1-2	TGTGCCAGCAGCTCCCAGGCCAGTAACTATGGCTACACCTTC	CASSSQASNYGYTF
NA	13	TRBV28	NA	TRBJ2-6	TGTGCCAGCAGCTCCTCTGGGGCCAACGTCCTGACTTTC	CASSSSGANVLTF
NA	15	TRBV5-1	NA	TRBJ2-5	TGCGCCAGCAGCTTGGGGGGGACTTCCCAAGAGACCCAGTACTTC	CASSLGGTSQETQYF
NA	15	TRBV6-5	NA	TRBJ1-2	TGTGCCAGCAGTTACTCGTTCGGGCCGAGAACGGGCTACACCTTC	CASSYSFGPRTGYTF
TRBD1	13	TRBV2	few	TRBJ1-2	TGTGCCAGCAACCCGGGACAGGGTGGTGGCTACACCTTC	CASNPGQGGGYTF
NA	15	TRBV6-6	NA	TRBJ2-2	TGTGCCAGCAGTTATGGGACCCCTAGGGCCGGGGAGCTGTTTTTT	CASSYGTPRAGELFF
TRBD2	19	TRBV30	few	TRBJ2-1	TGTGCCTGGAGTGTACGCCCTCAGATTAGCGGGGTAATTTACAATGAGCAGTTCTTC	CAWSVRPQISGVIYNEQFF
NA	16	TRBV12-2	NA	TRBJ1-3	TGTGCAAGTCGCTCCGGACAGGGTTACTCTGGAAACACCATATATTTT	CASRSGQGYSGNTIYF
NA	15	TRBV5-8	NA	TRBJ1-5	TGTGCCAGCAGCCCGGAACCTACGGGCAATCAGCCCCAGCATTTT	CASSPEPTGNQPQHF
NA	17	TRBV21-1	once	TRBJ1-2	TGTGCCAGCAGCACGCCGGGACACCCCGCATTCCAATATGGCTACACCTTC	CASSTPGHPAFQYGYTF